A single TCR beta chain is shown here with its context. Before being deemed recovered, Cohort 3 donors had two negative PCRs, clearance, or symptom resolution. The record originates from a study of blood T cell repertoires in COVID-19. Sequencing used immunoSEQ multiplex PCR; TCRdb keeps in-frame clones, though not all of them. The data show a few hundred thousand clones, with approximately 92% seen just once and less than 1.2% held by the top ten. This receptor was obtained from a man aged 18 to 29 who had recovered from COVID-19. Sequenced material: PBMCs or T cells enriched from blood (not recorded which).

The CDR3 reads CAILHTQYF. The CDR3 DNA sequence: TGTGCCATCCTCCATACGCAGTATTTT. The chain carries TRBV12-3 or TRBV12-4 and TRBJ2-3, with D unresolved. The CDR3 spans 9 residues. The V gene lost 10 bases and the J gene lost 7 bases, with 6 bases spanning the gap.